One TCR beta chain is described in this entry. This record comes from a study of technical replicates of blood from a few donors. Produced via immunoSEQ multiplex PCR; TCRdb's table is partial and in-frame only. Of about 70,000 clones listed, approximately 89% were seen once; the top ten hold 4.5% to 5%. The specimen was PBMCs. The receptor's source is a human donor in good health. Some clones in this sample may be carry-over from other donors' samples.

Written as DNA, the CDR3 is TGTGCCAGCAGCCAGGGGGTTGGCGAGCAGTACTTC. Translating it yields CASSQGVGEQYF. The J gene is TRBJ2-7, the V gene TRBV19; 7 bases fit TRBD1. Per the germline V gene, CDR1 is LNHDA and CDR2 is SQIVND (reference sequence). The CDR3 has 12 residues. The junction had 8 bases not matched to a gene; V was cut back by 9 bases and J by 6 bases.